This T cell receptor (beta chain) was sequenced in a study of cytomegalovirus exposure and HLA in healthy donors. As for the study in general: Some 91 million unique TCRs from HLA-typed donors were held in an early release of data.

PCR was performed using 60 Vbeta and 13 Jbeta primers. Profiled with immunoSEQ multiplex PCR; TCRdb holds only in-frame clones, not every one. Among about 220,000 clones, 82% were seen once, and the ten largest hold 4.5% to 7%. Study observations and caveats: There were reportedly fewer N-insertions in an Asian-associated ancestry cluster than the approximately 670-donor mean, in a later analysis.

On this clone itself: Antigen specificity is unknown.

With 6 bases removed from V and 2 bases from J, the gap between germline ends came to 10 bases. CDR3 length: 13 residues. From germline, CDR1 is ENHRY and CDR2 SYGVKD. The chain employs TRBV10-3 and TRBJ2-5; D perhaps matches TRBD1 (6 bases). This sequence originates from a man in his forties or fifties in good health and CMV-seropositive. Sequencing used PBMCs. The CDR3 nucleotides are TGTGCCATCAGCCCCGGACAGCAAGAGACCCAGTACTTC. It codes for CAISPGQQETQYF.